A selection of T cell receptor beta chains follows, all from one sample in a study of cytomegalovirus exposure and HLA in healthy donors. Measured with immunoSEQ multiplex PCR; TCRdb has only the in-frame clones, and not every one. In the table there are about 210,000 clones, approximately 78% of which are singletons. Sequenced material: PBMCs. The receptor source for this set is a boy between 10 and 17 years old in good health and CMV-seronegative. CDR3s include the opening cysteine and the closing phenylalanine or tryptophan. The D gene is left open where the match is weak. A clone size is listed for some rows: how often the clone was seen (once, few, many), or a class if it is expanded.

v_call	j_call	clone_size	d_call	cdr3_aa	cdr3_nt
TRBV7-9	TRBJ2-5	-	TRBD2	CASSSVLAGEWETQYF	TGTGCCAGCAGCTCCGTCCTGGCGGGAGAGTGGGAGACCCAGTACTTC
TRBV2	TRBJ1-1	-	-	CASSAPHRTENTEAFF	TGTGCCAGCAGTGCTCCCCATAGGACAGAAAACACTGAAGCTTTCTTT
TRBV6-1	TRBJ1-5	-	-	CASRTGGLQPQHF	TGTGCCAGCAGGACGGGGGGGCTACAGCCCCAGCATTTT
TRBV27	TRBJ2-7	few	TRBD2	CASSLGTRREQYF	TGTGCCAGCAGTCTCGGGACTAGACGCGAGCAGTACTTC
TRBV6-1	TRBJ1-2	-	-	CASSEMFEGGGYTF	TGTGCCAGCAGTGAAATGTTCGAGGGAGGTGGCTACACCTTC
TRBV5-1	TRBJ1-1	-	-	CASSTRPLRVNTEAFF	TGCGCCAGCAGCACAAGGCCTCTCAGGGTGAACACTGAAGCTTTCTTT
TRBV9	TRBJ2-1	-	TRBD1	CASSGMTGGGYNEQFF	TGTGCCAGCAGCGGGATGACAGGGGGGGGCTACAATGAGCAGTTCTTC
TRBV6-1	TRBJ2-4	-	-	CASSSSGSWKNIQYF	TGTGCCAGCAGTTCTTCAGGTTCTTGGAAAAACATTCAGTACTTC
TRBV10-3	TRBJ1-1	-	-	CAIRSRGSGTEAFF	TGTGCCATCAGGTCTCGGGGGTCTGGCACTGAAGCTTTCTTT
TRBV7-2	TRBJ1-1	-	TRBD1	CASSLRTGVTEAFF	TGTGCCAGCAGCCTGCGGACAGGGGTTACTGAAGCTTTCTTT
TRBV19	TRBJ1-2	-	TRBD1	CASSLFLGGGHGYTF	TGTGCCAGTAGTCTATTTCTAGGGGGCGGACATGGCTACACCTTC
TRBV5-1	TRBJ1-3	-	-	CASSTSGQSGNTIYF	TGCGCCAGCAGCACCTCCGGACAGTCTGGAAACACCATATATTTT
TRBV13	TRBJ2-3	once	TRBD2	CASSFASGGARDTDTQYF	TGTGCCAGCAGCTTTGCTAGCGGGGGGGCTCGAGACACAGATACGCAGTATTTT
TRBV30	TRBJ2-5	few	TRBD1	CAWRHRGLQETQYF	TGTGCCTGGAGGCACAGGGGGCTTCAAGAGACCCAGTACTTC
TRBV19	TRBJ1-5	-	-	CASSTQGGGNQPQHF	TGTGCCAGTAGTACCCAGGGAGGAGGGAATCAGCCCCAGCATTTT
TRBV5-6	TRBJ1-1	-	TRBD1	CASSLITLGQGSTEAFF	TGTGCCAGCAGCTTGATTACCCTAGGACAGGGGAGCACTGAAGCTTTCTTT
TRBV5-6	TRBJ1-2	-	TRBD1	CASSDTGGGYTF	TGTGCCAGCAGCGATACAGGGGGTGGCTACACCTTC
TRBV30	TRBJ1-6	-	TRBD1	CAWGEGTGASPLHF	TGTGCCTGGGGGGAAGGGACAGGGGCTTCACCCCTCCACTTT
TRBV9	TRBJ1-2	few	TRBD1	CASSPRQGDYGYTF	TGTGCCAGCAGCCCTAGACAGGGTGACTATGGCTACACCTTC
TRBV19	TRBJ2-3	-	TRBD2	CASRRAGVRTDTQYF	TGTGCCAGTCGCCGGGCGGGGGTCCGCACAGATACGCAGTATTTT
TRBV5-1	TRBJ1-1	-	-	CASSLANQGTEAFF	TGCGCCAGCAGCTTGGCCAATCAGGGAACTGAAGCTTTCTTT
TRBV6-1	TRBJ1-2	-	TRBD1	CASSGRDSPTPAYGYTF	TGTGCCAGCAGTGGTCGGGACAGCCCGACGCCGGCATATGGCTACACCTTC
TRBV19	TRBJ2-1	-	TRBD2	CASSPLAGGPGEQFF	TGTGCCAGTAGTCCCCTAGCGGGAGGGCCGGGTGAGCAGTTCTTC